The 21 T cell receptor beta chains below come from one sample, sequenced in a study of blood T cell repertoires in COVID-19. TCRdb's copy holds only in-frame clones and misses some; the assay was immunoSEQ multiplex PCR. The sample comprises approximately 140,000 clones, 80% to 90% of which are singletons, and roughly 3.3% rests with the top ten. Specimen: peripheral blood. These receptors were collected from a man between 65 and 85 years old with acute or convalescent COVID-19.

The gene calls are TRBV5-1 and TRBJ2-5, with TRBD2 matching over 14 bases. The CDR3 has 15 residues. Germline values: CDR1 SGHRS, CDR2 YFSETQ. The V segment lost 4 bases and the J segment 5 bases; nucleotides outside the gene matches: 4. The CDR3 DNA sequence: TGCGCCAGCAGCCAGGGACTAGCGGGAGACGAGACCCAGTACTTC. It translates to CASSQGLAGDETQYF.

The DNA of the CDR3 is TGTGCCAGCAGTTACCCCCCGTCTGAAGCTTTCTTT. This sequence encodes CASSYPPSEAFF. The genes are TRBV6-2 or TRBV6-3 and TRBJ1-1; D not resolved. Germline CDR1 reads MNHEY; CDR2 reads SVGEGT. V was pared by 2 bases and J by 6 bases, with 7 bases between. The length of the CDR3 is 12 residues.

This chain links TRBV4-2 with TRBJ1-2; TRBD1 is a possible D gene (5 bases). Germline V lookup: CDR1 LGHNA, CDR2 YNFKEQ. V lost 0 bases, J lost 5 bases, and 10 bases lay in between. The CDR3 spans 14 residues. CDR3 nucleotide sequence: TGTGCCAGCAGCCAAGATACGGGGGAGTATGGCTACACCTTC. Amino acids: CASSQDTGEYGYTF.

This clone was observed a handful of times. The genes are TRBV5-1 and TRBJ2-4; D gene unclear. Germline lookup yields CDR1 SGHRS and CDR2 YFSETQ. Trimming left V 0 bases short and J 7 bases short, with 11 bases between. This CDR3 region has 14 residues. CDR3 loop: CASSLGPSGNIQYF. CDR3 nucleotides: TGCGCCAGCAGCTTGGGTCCCTCCGGGAACATTCAGTACTTC.

The V call is TRBV4-2, the J call TRBJ2-1; 8 bases align to TRBD2. With 1 base clipped from V and 5 bases from J, the junction kept 4 bases outside the gene matches. This CDR3 has 15 amino acids. Germline-derived CDR1 and CDR2 are LGHNA and YNFKEQ. The CDR3 nucleotides read TGTGCCAGCAGCCAAGGTAGCGGGGAGGACAATGAGCAGTTCTTC. This translates into CASSQGSGEDNEQFF.

CDR3 nucleotides: TGTGCCAGTAGTGGGTCTAGCGGGTCGAACACCGGGGAGCTGTTTTTT. It is translated as CASSGSSGSNTGELFF. The J gene is TRBJ2-2, the V gene TRBV19; 8 bases map to TRBD2. The CDR3 covers 16 residues. Germline loops: CDR1 LNHDA, CDR2 SQIVND (reference sequence). V lost 5 bases to trimming and J lost 0 bases; unmatched junction nucleotides: 5.

The chain is built from TRBV30 and TRBJ1-1, with D possibly matching TRBD1 (6 bases). This CDR3 is built from 17 residues. Trimming left V 0 bases short and J 1 base short, with 18 bases between. Per germline, CDR1 GTSNPN and CDR2 SVGIG (reference sequence). As DNA, the CDR3 is TGTGCCTGGAGTGTAGTTAGACCGACAGGACCGAACACTGAAGCTTTCTTT. Its translation is CAWSVVRPTGPNTEAFF.

This chain uses TRBV30 with TRBJ1-1; D possibly corresponds to TRBD1 (6 bases). Germline values: CDR1 GTSNPN, CDR2 SVGIG (reference sequence). Trimming removed 1 base from V and 0 bases from J, with 6 bases in between. The CDR3 covers 13 residues. The chain's CDR3 is CAWSAGVNTEAFF. DNA for the CDR3: TGTGCCTGGAGTGCAGGGGTGAACACTGAAGCTTTCTTT.

Concerning this clone itself: The sample has other DNA sequences that encode this CDR3 too. The chain has TRBV4-1 and TRBJ1-1; unclear D gene. CDR3 length: 12 amino acids. The germline V gene has CDR1 MGHRA and CDR2 YSYEKL. The ends were cut back, 2 bases at V and 3 bases at J, with 4 bases in the middle. In DNA, the CDR3 is TGCGCCAGCAGCCAAAGCTACACTGAAGCTTTCTTT. Its translation is CASSQSYTEAFF.

This chain connects TRBV7-2 to TRBJ2-7; 15 bases are shared with TRBD2. The CDR3 consists of 16 residues. Germline V gene sequence: CDR1 SGHTA, CDR2 FQGNSA. After removal of 5 bases from V and 3 bases from J, the junction contained 5 bases not matched to a gene. CDR3 region: CASSPRGLAGGYEQYF. In DNA form, the CDR3 reads TGTGCCAGCAGCCCGAGGGGACTAGCGGGAGGCTACGAGCAGTACTTC.

This clone was recorded only once. J is TRBJ2-3 and V is TRBV10-3, with 7 nucleotides matching TRBD2. The CDR3 has 15 residues. The V gene end was trimmed by 5 bases and the J gene end by 5 bases; junction bases not matched to a gene: 10. Germline V gene sequence: CDR1 ENHRY, CDR2 SYGVKD. The chain's CDR3 is CAISPPGGQGDTQYF. The CDR3 region has the DNA TGTGCCATCAGTCCCCCGGGGGGTCAAGGAGATACGCAGTATTTT.

CDR3 protein: CASRRTPPGGEQFF. CDR3 bases: TGTGCCAGCAGGCGGACTCCTCCTGGTGGTGAGCAGTTCTTC. This chain uses TRBV6-5 with TRBJ2-1; D may be TRBD2 (5 bases). Per the germline V gene, CDR1 is MNHEY and CDR2 is SVGAGI. The CDR3 is 14 residues long. V lost 6 bases and J lost 9, with 18 bases in between.

This clone appeared a few times. This chain connects TRBV5-1 to TRBJ2-1, with 9 bases matching TRBD2. The germline gives CDR1 SGHRS, CDR2 YFSETQ. CDR3 length: 16 amino acids. J lost 5 bases, V lost 0 bases, and 6 bases had no gene match. CDR3 bases: TGCGCCAGCAGCTTGGCCACGGGACTAGCTCACAATGAGCAGTTCTTC. As protein: CASSLATGLAHNEQFF. Using reference TRBV5-1 and TRBJ2-1 for the parts outside the CDR3, the full variable domain is KAGVTQTPRYLIKTRGQQVTLSCSPISGHRSVSWYQQTPGQGLQFLFEYFSETQRNKGNFPGRFSGRQFSNSRSEMNVSTLELGDSALYLCASSLATGLAHNEQFFGPGTRLTVL.

This sequence joins TRBV19 and TRBJ1-4; TRBD1 agrees at 9 bases. Germline CDR1 LNHDA, CDR2 SQIVND (reference sequence). This CDR3 is built from 14 residues. The trim removed 4 bases at V and 8 bases at J, leaving 5 bases unmatched. CDR3 sequence reads: CASSKGQGAEKLFF. CDR3 DNA: TGTGCCAGTAGTAAGGGACAGGGCGCGGAAAAACTGTTTTTT.

V and J are TRBV23-1 and TRBJ2-1, with 9 positions matching TRBD2. TRBV23-1 is sorted into the ORF group, with uncertain function. After removal of 0 bases from V and 0 bases from J, the junction contained 15 bases not matched to a gene. The CDR3 covers 21 residues. CDR3 in amino acids: CASSQSPPSGTSKSSYNEQFF. CDR3 DNA: TGCGCCAGCAGTCAATCTCCGCCTAGCGGGACATCCAAGAGCTCCTACAATGAGCAGTTCTTC.

This rearrangement joins TRBV28 to TRBJ1-1; 8 nucleotides agree with TRBD1. Looked up from germline, CDR1 is MDHEN and CDR2 is SYDVKM. The J segment lost 2 bases and the V segment lost 7 bases, leaving 12 bases of the junction unmatched. The CDR3 is 16 amino acids. The CDR3 region has the DNA TGTGCCAGCACCTCGGACAGGGCCGGGTCAAACACTGAAGCTTTCTTT. As protein: CASTSDRAGSNTEAFF. Complete variable domain (other parts from reference TRBV28 and TRBJ1-1): DVKVTQSSRYLVKRTGEKVFLECVQDMDHENMFWYRQDPGLGLRLIYFSYDVKMKEKGDIPEGYSVSREKKERFSLILESASTNQTSMYLCASTSDRAGSNTEAFFGQGTRLTVV.

V usage is TRBV11-3 and J usage is TRBJ2-1, with TRBD2 as a possible D gene (6 bases). The CDR3 consists of 16 residues. V was trimmed by 0 bases and J by 2 bases, leaving 11 bases between them. Germline CDR1 and CDR2: SGHNT and YENEEA. The CDR3 nucleotides are TGTGCCAGCAGCTTAGACTTAGCGGTGCCCTACAATGAGCAGTTCTTC. It specifies CASSLDLAVPYNEQFF.

This clone has a handful of counts. J is TRBJ1-2 and V is TRBV6-2 or TRBV6-3; 8 nucleotides match TRBD1. This CDR3 contains 14 residues. V lost 4 bases, J lost 7 bases, and 8 bases stayed unmatched. From germline, CDR1 is MNHEY and CDR2 SVGEGT. The CDR3, as DNA: TGTGCCAGCAGTTCACCCGGACAGGGCGGTGGCTACACCTTC. Residues: CASSSPGQGGGYTF.

V usage is TRBV4-3 and J usage is TRBJ2-2; 7 bases align to TRBD1. The CDR3 is 15 residues long. The ends lost 5 bases at V and 0 bases at J; junction bases unmatched: 3. CDR1 and CDR2 (germline): LGHNA, YSLEER. In DNA form, the CDR3 reads TGCGCCAGCAGCAAACAGGGGCCGAACACCGGGGAGCTGTTTTTT. Protein sequence: CASSKQGPNTGELFF.

The chain recombines TRBV12-5 with TRBJ2-1; 9 bases are shared with TRBD2. With 2 bases clipped from V and 3 bases from J, the junction kept 5 bases outside the gene matches. This CDR3 is 16 amino acids long. Germline CDR1 LGHNT, CDR2 FRNRAP. CDR3 loop: CASGLSGGRGYNEQFF. CDR3 nucleotides: TGTGCTAGTGGTTTGAGTGGCGGGAGGGGCTACAATGAGCAGTTCTTC.

This sequence joins TRBV30 and TRBJ1-6; D is perhaps TRBD1 (6 bases). The CDR3 runs to 13 residues. Trimming removed 3 bases from V and 8 bases from J, with 11 bases in between. Germline V gene lookup returns CDR1 GTSNPN and CDR2 SVGIG (reference sequence). Written as DNA, the CDR3 is TGTGCCTGGAGCTCAAACAGGGATTCACCCCTCCACTTT. It codes for CAWSSNRDSPLHF.